Reported below is one T cell receptor (beta chain). Antigen: not known. The sample is drawn from a study of cytomegalovirus exposure and HLA in healthy donors. Study results and caveats: Some V segments (TRBV6-2 and TRBV6-3 among them) were excluded as indistinguishable. Later analysis demonstrated an association between a missense DCLRE1C variant and TCR beta V- and J-gene trimming. Some TCR beta chains (164 of them) were listed as cytomegalovirus-associated. When presence/absence was analysed, sequencing depth was taken to be roughly uniform across donors.

PCR used 60 Vbeta primers and 13 Jbeta primers. The method was immunoSEQ multiplex PCR; TCRdb's version includes in-frame clones alone and lacks a portion of them. This table holds roughly 110,000 clones, 60% to 80% found once. Per the germline V gene, CDR1 is SNHLY and CDR2 is FYNNEI. V shed 4 bases and J 7 bases; nucleotides not matched to a gene: 4. The CDR3 has 14 amino acids. The receptor comes from a female donor in good health and CMV-seronegative. V gene TRBV2 combines with J gene TRBJ2-1; 10 nucleotides line up with TRBD2. The sequencing input was PBMCs. CDR3 nucleotide sequence: TGTGCCAGCAGTGGACTAGCGGGTGGTAATGAGCAGTTCTTC. Amino acid sequence: CASSGLAGGNEQFF. The full variable domain, with the rest looked up from reference TRBV2 and TRBJ2-1, is EPEVTQTPSHQVTQMGQEVILRCVPISNHLYFYWYRQILGQKVEFLVSFYNNEISEKSEIFDDQFSVERPDGSNFTLKIRSTKLEDSAMYFCASSGLAGGNEQFFGPGTRLTVL.